The 29 T cell receptor beta chains given below trace back to one sample, sequenced in a study of Graves' ophthalmopathy and Graves' hyperthyroidism. Researchers took RNA transcripts and amplified TCR beta CDR3 regions from them. Investigators did first-round RT-PCR with HTBI primers, then second-round multiplex PCR. TCRdb re-called the multiplex PCR reads through MiXCR, storing one row per CDR3 protein. The repertoire holds approximately 700,000 distinct CDR3 sequences, with roughly 41% as singletons. Sequenced sample: peripheral blood. The receptors shown here come from an adult man with Graves' ophthalmopathy.

The chain employs TRBV14 and TRBJ1-4; D not certain. CDR1 SGHDN and CDR2 FVKESK come from the germline V gene. The V end was cut by 4 bases, the J end by 4 bases, with 16 bases between. The CDR3 extends over 16 amino acids. CDR3 sequence (DNA): TGTGCCAGCAGCCTCCTAGTACGGCCCAGTAATGAAAAACTGTTTTTT. It codes for CASSLLVRPSNEKLFF.

This clonotype was seen many times. The chain is built from TRBV20-1 and TRBJ2-5; the match to TRBD2 covers 12 bases. Germline CDR1 and CDR2: DFQATT and SNEGSKA (reference sequence). V dropped 4 bases and J dropped 4; count of bases not matched to a gene: 1. The length of the CDR3 is 13 residues. The CDR3 DNA reads as TGCAGTGCTATGGGACTAGCGGGAGAGACCCAGTACTTC. This translates into CSAMGLAGETQYF.

The chain employs TRBV6-6 and TRBJ1-5, with TRBD1 as a possible D gene (5 bases). V lost 5 bases to trimming and J lost 0 bases, with 11 bases between them. This CDR3 comprises 15 residues. Germline V CDR1 and CDR2: MNHNY, SVGAGI (reference sequence). Written as DNA, the CDR3 is TGTGCCAGCAGTCATCAGGGATATAGCAATCAGCCCCAGCATTTT. Amino acids: CASSHQGYSNQPQHF.

This clonotype was observed at least ten times. The CDR3: CASSSMTGQQQYF. The DNA for the CDR3 is TGTGCCAGCAGCTCTATGACGGGACAGCAGCAGTACTTC. V gene TRBV7-3 combines with J gene TRBJ2-7, with TRBD1 matching over 7 bases. The CDR3 totals 13 residues. The V gene's germline CDR1 is SGHTA and CDR2 FQGTGA. J lost 8 bases, V lost 4 bases, and 8 bases had no gene match.

The chain combines TRBV10-3 with TRBJ2-5; no reliable D call. V was pared by 6 bases and J by 1 base, with 15 bases between. The germline gives CDR1 ENHRY, CDR2 SYGVKD. The CDR3 has 15 amino acids. The CDR3 region has the DNA TGTGCCATCAGCGCGGTCCCGTCACTCCAAGAGACCCAGTACTTC. It codes for CAISAVPSLQETQYF.

Ten or more counts support this clonotype. The chain is built from TRBV10-3 and TRBJ1-2; TRBD1 agrees at 9 bases. From germline, CDR1 is ENHRY and CDR2 SYGVKD. The CDR3 is made up of 14 amino acids. The J segment lost 4 bases and the V segment lost 7 bases, leaving 7 bases of the junction unmatched. This chain's CDR3 is CAIKGTGIGYGYTF. The CDR3 DNA is TGTGCCATCAAGGGGACAGGGATCGGCTATGGCTACACCTTC.

There are many counts of this clonotype. V gene TRBV15 combines with J gene TRBJ2-5; a possible D gene is TRBD2 (5 bases). The V end was cut by 1 base, the J end by 5 bases, with 14 bases between. In germline, CDR1 is LNHNV, CDR2 YYDKDF (reference sequence). CDR3 size: 15 residues. This chain's CDR3 is CATSRVKGTGETQYF. In DNA, the CDR3 is TGTGCCACCAGCAGAGTTAAGGGTACGGGGGAGACCCAGTACTTC.

The gene calls are TRBV29-1 and TRBJ2-5, with D unresolved. The germline V gene has CDR1 SQVTM and CDR2 ANQGSEA. This CDR3 has 14 amino acids. With 8 bases removed from V and 0 bases from J, the gap between germline ends came to 16 bases. The DNA of the CDR3 is TGCAGCTTAACGGATGGTTCGTACCAAGAGACCCAGTACTTC. This encodes CSLTDGSYQETQYF.

The rearrangement joins TRBV20-1 to TRBJ1-4; D remains ambiguous. Trimming cost V 0 bases and J 7 bases, with 18 bases left between them. The CDR3 has 16 residues. CDR1 and CDR2 (germline): DFQATT, SNEGSKA (reference sequence). The CDR3 here is CSARERVGSGLEKLFF. For the CDR3, the DNA is TGCAGTGCTAGAGAACGGGTCGGGAGCGGTCTTGAAAAACTGTTTTTT.

This clonotype has a count of ten or more. This CDR3 reads CASSFGGTEKLFF. The CDR3, as DNA: TGTGCCAGCAGCTTCGGGGGCACTGAAAAACTGTTTTTT. The chain couples TRBV5-6 to TRBJ1-4, with TRBD1 as a possible D gene (6 bases). CDR1 is SGHDT, CDR2 YYEEEE, per germline. CDR3 length: 13 residues. Trimming removed 2 bases at V and 7 bases at J, with 9 bases between.

This clonotype was seen only a few times. This chain links TRBV24-1 with TRBJ1-5, with D possibly TRBD1 on 6 matching bases. This CDR3 is built from 16 residues. Germline lookup yields CDR1 KGHDR and CDR2 SFDVKD. Between the trimmed V and J ends, which lost 9 bases and 7 bases, there was a span of 24 bases. CDR3 bases: TGTGCCACCCTCGTAACAGGGCCCTTTTGTTACCAGCCCCAGCATTTT. Translating gives CATLVTGPFCYQPQHF.

The sample holds many counts of this clonotype. This rearrangement joins TRBV7-8 to TRBJ1-6; possible D gene TRBD1, 6 bases. CDR3 length: 15 amino acids. The V gene lost 1 base and the J gene lost 6 bases, with 10 bases spanning the gap. Germline values: CDR1 SGHVS, CDR2 FQNEAQ. The CDR3 nucleotides read TGTGCCAGCAGCTTAGTAGGGGGGCTTAATTCACCCCTCCACTTT. Translated: CASSLVGGLNSPLHF.

The chain couples TRBV25-1 to TRBJ2-5; D gene uncertain. Trimming pared 6 bases from V and 2 bases from J, leaving 13 bases between. The germline gives CDR1 MGHDK, CDR2 SYGVNS. The CDR3 spans 14 residues. The CDR3 nucleotides read TGTGCCAGCAGAGATCTTGTGGGGCAAGAGACCCAGTACTTC. Protein product: CASRDLVGQETQYF.

This chain links TRBV28 with TRBJ1-2; D gene ambiguous. Deletions cut 10 bases from V and 0 bases from J, with 9 bases between. The CDR3 extends over 12 amino acids. The germline V gene encodes CDR1 MDHEN and CDR2 SYDVKM. CDR3 sequence: CAIKKSNYGYTF. The CDR3 DNA reads as TGTGCCATCAAGAAATCTAACTATGGCTACACCTTC.

This clonotype was recorded at least ten times. The chain carries TRBV29-1 and TRBJ1-1; D perhaps matches TRBD1 (5 bases). CDR1 and CDR2 from the germline V gene are SQVTM and ANQGSEA. The ends were cut back, 6 bases at V and 1 base at J, with 12 bases in the middle. The CDR3 runs 13 residues. CDR3 region: CSVNRGGNTEAFF. The CDR3 DNA is TGCAGCGTAAACCGGGGGGGGAACACTGAAGCTTTCTTT.

With regard to this clonotype: Possible read error: a much larger clone is one base away. The genes are TRBV7-8 and TRBJ2-2; 7 positions match TRBD1. Germline-derived CDR1 and CDR2 are SGHVS and FQNEAQ. V shed 4 bases and J 1 base; nucleotides not matched to a gene: 0. The CDR3 is 14 amino acids. CDR3 amino acids: CASSWTGNTGELFF. The CDR3 DNA reads TGTGCCAGCAGCTGGACAGGGAACACCGGGGAGCTGTTTTTT.

The rearrangement uses TRBV15 and TRBJ2-2, with 7 bases that match TRBD1. V trimming: 1 base; J trimming: 1 base; junction bases outside the gene matches: 9. CDR3 length: 18 residues. Germline-derived CDR1 and CDR2 are LNHNV and YYDKDF (reference sequence). CDR3 nucleotide sequence: TGTGCCACCAGCAGAGGCTTTTTGACAGGGAGGAACACCGGGGAGCTGTTTTTT. Translation gives CATSRGFLTGRNTGELFF.

V is TRBV5-1 and J is TRBJ1-2; D is perhaps TRBD1 (5 bases). Germline V lookup: CDR1 SGHRS, CDR2 YFSETQ. This CDR3 has 14 amino acids. V lost 4 bases and J 2 bases, leaving 12 bases between the germline ends. As DNA, the CDR3 is TGCGCCAGCAGCAGGGGTACAGCCAACTATGGCTACACCTTC. This sequence encodes CASSRGTANYGYTF.

Notes on this clonotype: A junction boundary mismatches the germline segment, possibly from a read error. The chain carries TRBV2 and TRBJ2-7; D is undetermined. The germline V gene has CDR1 SNHLY and CDR2 FYNNEI. The CDR3 has 14 residues. CDR3 nucleotide sequence: TGCGCCAGCAGCCAAGAACGGAGCTCCTACGAGCAGTACTTC. It codes for CASSQERSSYEQYF.

This clonotype was detected ten times or more. The chain recombines TRBV7-8 with TRBJ1-2, with 9 positions matching TRBD1. The ends lost 3 bases at V and 7 bases at J; junction bases unmatched: 6. This CDR3 region has 14 residues. From germline, CDR1 is SGHVS and CDR2 FQNEAQ. CDR3 in DNA: TGTGCCAGCAGCTTGTCGACAGGGGGACGTGGCTACACCTTC. Its protein is CASSLSTGGRGYTF.

This clonotype came up many times. The chain links TRBV7-9 to TRBJ2-5; 8 nucleotides match TRBD1. The CDR3 is 15 amino acids. V shed 3 bases, J shed 0 bases, and the junction held 3 bases outside the gene matches. Germline V gene lookup returns CDR1 SEHNR and CDR2 FQNEAQ (reference sequence). The CDR3 DNA reads as TGTGCCAGCAGCTTCGGGGACAGGAACCAAGAGACCCAGTACTTC. Protein: CASSFGDRNQETQYF.

V and J are TRBV19 and TRBJ2-5, with 9 bases aligning to TRBD1. The CDR3 spans 15 residues. V shed 5 bases and J 7 bases; nucleotides not matched to a gene: 11. CDR1 and CDR2 from the germline V gene are LNHDA and SQIVND (reference sequence). The CDR3 is CASSGFFGTGWTQYF. For the CDR3, the DNA is TGTGCCAGTAGTGGCTTCTTTGGGACAGGGTGGACCCAGTACTTC.

This clonotype was observed at least ten times. The gene calls are TRBV15 and TRBJ1-5; D not certain. V shed 0 bases and J shed 5 bases, with 5 bases lying between them. Germline V gene sequence: CDR1 LNHNV, CDR2 YYDKDF (reference sequence). CDR3 length: 13 residues. CDR3 in amino acids: CATSRDMDQPQHF. In DNA form, the CDR3 reads TGTGCCACCAGCAGAGATATGGATCAGCCCCAGCATTTT.

As concerns this clonotype: This is likely a read error, given that the CDR3 carries no conserved phenylalanine or tryptophan at its end. The DNA is left out, because the CDR3 cannot be placed on it with certainty; the CDR3 is given as TCRdb lists it. This chain links TRBV29-1 with TRBJ1-1; the table assigns TRBD1, which was not confirmed against the DNA. The length of the CDR3 is 8 amino acids, counting both ends. Germline CDR1 reads SQVTM; CDR2 reads ANQGSEA. The CDR3 sequence: CSVGTGFS.

The chain has TRBV6-1 and TRBJ1-2; D gene unclear. There are 16 residues in the CDR3. The germline gives CDR1 MNHNS, CDR2 SASEGT. Between the trimmed V and J ends, which lost 2 bases and 3 bases, there was a span of 16 bases. The CDR3 spells CASSEPFLSVDYGYTF. The CDR3 DNA is TGTGCCAGCAGTGAACCATTCCTATCGGTGGACTATGGCTACACCTTC.

This chain joins TRBV7-9 and TRBJ1-6; 8 bases match TRBD1. The CDR3 has 16 amino acids. Losses at the gene ends were 3 bases for V and 6 bases for J; bases not matched to a gene: 7. Germline assignment: CDR1 SEHNR and CDR2 FQNEAQ (reference sequence). The CDR3 reads CASSLIGTGLNSPLHF. CDR3 in DNA: TGTGCCAGCAGCTTGATAGGGACAGGCCTTAATTCACCCCTCCACTTT. Together with reference TRBV7-9 and TRBJ1-6, the CDR3 gives the full variable domain: DTGVSQNPRHKITKRGQNVTFRCDPISEHNRLYWYRQTLGQGPEFLTYFQNEAQLEKSRLLSDRFSAERPKGSFSTLEIQRTEQGDSAMYLCASSLIGTGLNSPLHFGNGTRLTVT.

This clonotype was found many times. The chain employs TRBV7-9 and TRBJ1-1; TRBD1 agrees at 9 bases. The CDR3 spans 14 residues. J lost 4 bases, V lost 8 bases, and 8 bases had no gene match. The germline V gene has CDR1 SEHNR and CDR2 FQNEAQ (reference sequence). The DNA for the CDR3 is TGTGCCAGCGCCCGTCCGGACAGGGGCACTGAAGCTTTCTTT. This sequence encodes CASARPDRGTEAFF.

This clonotype was detected many times. This chain links TRBV7-9 with TRBJ2-7, with 10 bases aligning to TRBD2. The CDR3 spans 14 residues. J was trimmed by 5 bases and V by 4 bases; bases with no gene match: 5. Germline V gives CDR1 SEHNR, CDR2 FQNEAQ (reference sequence). CDR3: CASSSKGTSDEQYF. CDR3 DNA: TGTGCCAGCAGCTCTAAAGGGACTAGCGACGAGCAGTACTTC. The complete variable domain, with remaining parts taken from reference TRBV7-9 and TRBJ2-7, reads DTGVSQNPRHKITKRGQNVTFRCDPISEHNRLYWYRQTLGQGPEFLTYFQNEAQLEKSRLLSDRFSAERPKGSFSTLEIQRTEQGDSAMYLCASSSKGTSDEQYFGPGTRLTVT.

The chain is built from TRBV2 and TRBJ1-6; D is unresolved. V gave up 4 bases and J gave up 7 bases, with 11 bases separating them. Germline V gives CDR1 SNHLY, CDR2 FYNNEI. The CDR3 is 14 residues long. CDR3 sequence reads: CASSGASNNSPLHF. CDR3 nucleotide sequence: TGTGCCAGCAGTGGTGCCAGCAACAATTCACCCCTCCACTTT.